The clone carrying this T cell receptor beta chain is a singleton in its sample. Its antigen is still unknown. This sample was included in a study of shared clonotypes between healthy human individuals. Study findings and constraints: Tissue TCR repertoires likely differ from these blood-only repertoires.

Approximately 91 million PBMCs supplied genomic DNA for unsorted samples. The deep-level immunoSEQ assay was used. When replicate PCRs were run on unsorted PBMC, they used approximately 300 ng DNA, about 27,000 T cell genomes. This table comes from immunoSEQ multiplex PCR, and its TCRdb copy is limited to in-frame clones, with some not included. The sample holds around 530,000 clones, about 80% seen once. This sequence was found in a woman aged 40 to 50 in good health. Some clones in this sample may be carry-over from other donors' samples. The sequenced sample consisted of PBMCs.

This CDR3 reads CASSVSAATSGELFF. The DNA of the CDR3 is TGTGCCAGCAGTGTTAGTGCCGCCACCAGTGGGGAGCTGTTTTTT. V and J are TRBV6-4 and TRBJ2-2; no clear D. Looked up from germline, CDR1 is MRHNA and CDR2 is SNTAGT. CDR3 length: 15 residues. V lost 4 bases and J lost 8, with 17 bases in between.